Presented here are 15 T cell receptor beta chains from one specimen sequenced in a study of cytomegalovirus exposure and HLA in healthy donors. Primers for the PCR totalled 60 Vbeta and 13 Jbeta. Assay: immunoSEQ multiplex PCR; the TCRdb copy retains only in-frame clones and omits some. The sample shows about 130,000 clones, 80% to 90% of them seen only once. Sequenced: PBMCs. The receptors were sampled from a woman between 18 and 30 years old in good health and CMV-seropositive.

In its sample, this clone was seen once. This chain joins TRBV21-1 and TRBJ1-3. TRBV21-1 is recorded as a pseudogene. This CDR3 is built from 16 residues. Written as DNA, the CDR3 is TGTACCAGCAGCAACCTCGGGGGATCCTCTGGAAACACCATATATTTT. Translating gives CTSSNLGGSSGNTIYF.

The rearrangement links TRBV7-3 to TRBJ1-1; D is perhaps TRBD1 (6 bases). The germline gives CDR1 SGHTA, CDR2 FQGTGA. The CDR3 runs to 14 residues. Trimming cost V 5 bases and J 4 bases, with 14 bases left between them. CDR3 residues: CASSPEQGSTEAFF. The CDR3 DNA is TGTGCCAGCAGCCCGGAACAGGGTAGCACTGAAGCTTTCTTT.

The rearrangement joins TRBV2 to TRBJ2-5; 8 nucleotides match TRBD1. The germline gives CDR1 SNHLY, CDR2 FYNNEI. The CDR3 contains 12 residues. V was pared by 9 bases and J by 3 bases, with 3 bases of the junction left unmatched. The DNA for the CDR3 is TGTGCCAGAAAGGACAGGGAAGAGACCCAGTACTTC. This codes for CARKDREETQYF. Using reference TRBV2 and TRBJ2-5 for the parts outside the CDR3, the full variable domain is EPEVTQTPSHQVTQMGQEVILRCVPISNHLYFYWYRQILGQKVEFLVSFYNNEISEKSEIFDDQFSVERPDGSNFTLKIRSTKLEDSAMYFCARKDREETQYFGPGTRLLVL.

V and J are TRBV7-9 and TRBJ2-7; 16 bases are a match to TRBD2. This CDR3 spans 17 amino acids. J gave up 1 base and V 5 bases, and 5 bases lay outside the gene matches. The germline V gene has CDR1 SEHNR and CDR2 FQNEAQ (reference sequence). As DNA, the CDR3 is TGTGCCAGCAGCCCTCTGGGACTAGCGGGAGGGTCCTACGAGCAGTACTTC. As protein: CASSPLGLAGGSYEQYF.

This chain connects TRBV2 to TRBJ2-1; TRBD2 agrees at 14 bases. Germline V gives CDR1 SNHLY, CDR2 FYNNEI. The CDR3 has 15 amino acids. The junction had 5 bases not matched to a gene; V was cut back by 6 bases and J by 7 bases. The chain's CDR3 is CASRATSGGANEQFF. DNA for the CDR3: TGTGCCAGCAGAGCGACTAGCGGGGGGGCGAATGAGCAGTTCTTC.

The chain links TRBV5-4 to TRBJ1-5, with D tentatively TRBD1 (5 bases). This CDR3 is built from 13 residues. Deletions cut 4 bases from V and 6 bases from J, with 11 bases between. Germline-derived CDR1 and CDR2 are SGHNT and YYREEE (reference sequence). The chain's CDR3 is CASSGAPSQPQHF. In DNA, the CDR3 is TGTGCCAGCAGCGGGGCCCCCAGTCAGCCCCAGCATTTT.

The V gene is TRBV2, the J gene TRBJ2-2; D not resolved. The CDR3 sequence is 15 residues long. CDR1 is SNHLY and CDR2 is FYNNEI in the germline V gene. Trimming took 8 bases from V and 0 from J, leaving 13 bases between them. The CDR3 spells CASFQSTANTGELFF. The CDR3, as DNA: TGTGCCAGCTTCCAGTCCACAGCGAACACCGGGGAGCTGTTTTTT.

This clone was picked up one time. The J gene is TRBJ2-1, the V gene TRBV10-3, with 10 bases aligning to TRBD2. The germline gives CDR1 ENHRY, CDR2 SYGVKD. CDR3 size: 15 residues. V lost 4 bases, J lost 6 bases, and 6 bases stayed unmatched. CDR3 nucleotide sequence: TGTGCCATCAGTGGGATACTAGCGGGGTTCAATGAGCAGTTCTTC. It is translated as CAISGILAGFNEQFF.

J is TRBJ1-1 and V is TRBV6-1; D call uncertain. This CDR3 is built from 14 residues. The germline gives CDR1 MNHNS, CDR2 SASEGT. The V gene lost 4 bases and the J gene lost 0 bases, with 9 bases spanning the gap. CDR3 nucleotide sequence: TGTGCCAGCAGTGTGGAGGGAGTGAACACTGAAGCTTTCTTT. As protein: CASSVEGVNTEAFF.

This clone was counted only a few times. The chain couples TRBV15 to TRBJ1-6; D might be TRBD1 (5 bases). The ends were cut back, 0 bases at V and 6 bases at J, with 12 bases in the middle. The CDR3 length is 16 residues. Per germline, CDR1 LNHNV and CDR2 YYDKDF (reference sequence). CDR3 coding DNA: TGTGCCACCAGCAGAGATCATCGGGGGACTAATTCACCCCTCCACTTT. Encoded protein: CATSRDHRGTNSPLHF.

V usage is TRBV27 and J usage is TRBJ2-5; TRBD2 aligns across 11 bases. V dropped 2 bases and J dropped 5; count of bases not matched to a gene: 4. The CDR3 has 15 amino acids. Germline V CDR1 and CDR2: MNHEY, SMNVEV (reference sequence). The CDR3 DNA reads as TGTGCCAGCAGTTTAGGAACTAGCGGGGGTGAGACCCAGTACTTC. Its protein product is CASSLGTSGGETQYF.

The chain recombines TRBV19 with TRBJ2-2; 7 bases line up with TRBD2. The CDR3 contains 15 residues. V trimming: 4 bases; J trimming: 7 bases; junction bases outside the gene matches: 9. Germline V gives CDR1 LNHDA, CDR2 SQIVND (reference sequence). CDR3 in DNA: TGTGCCAGTAGTAATGTGGGAGGGAAGGGCGGGGAGCTGTTTTTT. It specifies CASSNVGGKGGELFF.

The rearrangement joins TRBV5-1 to TRBJ2-1, with 13 bases matching TRBD2. The CDR3 contains 15 residues. J gave up 9 bases and V 2 bases, and 5 bases lay outside the gene matches. In germline, CDR1 is SGHRS, CDR2 YFSETQ. The CDR3 bases are TGCGCCAGCAGCTTTTGGACTAGCGGGGGAGGTGAGCAGTTCTTC. It codes for CASSFWTSGGGEQFF.

The chain links TRBV7-9 to TRBJ2-3; the D gene is possibly TRBD2 (6 bases). Germline V gene lookup returns CDR1 SEHNR and CDR2 FQNEAQ (reference sequence). V was shortened by 7 bases and J by 5 bases, with 13 bases between the two germline ends. The CDR3 covers 13 residues. The CDR3 bases are TGTGCCAGCAAGGTGGTAGCGGAAGATACGCAGTATTTT. Protein sequence: CASKVVAEDTQYF. The full variable domain, in which reference TRBV7-9 and TRBJ2-3 provide the parts outside the CDR3, is DTGVSQNPRHKITKRGQNVTFRCDPISEHNRLYWYRQTLGQGPEFLTYFQNEAQLEKSRLLSDRFSAERPKGSFSTLEIQRTEQGDSAMYLCASKVVAEDTQYFGPGTRLTVL.

This chain connects TRBV5-4 to TRBJ1-6; no firm D call. CDR1 and CDR2 (germline): SGHNT, YYREEE (reference sequence). This CDR3 is built from 14 residues. Trimming took off 5 bases at V and 8 bases at J, with 14 bases between the two ends. CDR3 in DNA: TGTGCCAGCAGTCCCGGAGGTTTGCATTCACCCCTCCACTTT. Amino acid sequence: CASSPGGLHSPLHF.